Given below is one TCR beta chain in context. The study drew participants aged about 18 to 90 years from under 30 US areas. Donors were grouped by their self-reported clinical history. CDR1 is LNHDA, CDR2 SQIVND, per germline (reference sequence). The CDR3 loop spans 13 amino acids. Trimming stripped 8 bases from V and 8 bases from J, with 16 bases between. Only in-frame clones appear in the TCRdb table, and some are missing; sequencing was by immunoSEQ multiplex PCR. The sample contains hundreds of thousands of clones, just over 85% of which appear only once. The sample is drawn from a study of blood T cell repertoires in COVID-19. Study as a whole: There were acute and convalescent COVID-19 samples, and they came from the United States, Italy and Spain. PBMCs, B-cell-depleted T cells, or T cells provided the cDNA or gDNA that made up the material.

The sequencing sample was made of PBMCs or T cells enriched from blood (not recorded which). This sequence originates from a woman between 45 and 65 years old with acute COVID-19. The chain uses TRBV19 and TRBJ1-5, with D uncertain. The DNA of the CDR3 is TGTGCCAGTCAACCGGCGGGAGGTGAGCCCCAGCATTTT. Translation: CASQPAGGEPQHF.